The clone carrying this T cell receptor beta chain was seen a handful of times. No antigen is known for it. This sample is part of a study of beta chain features in type 1 diabetes. About the research overall: Analysis included around 110,000,000 sorted cells drawn from all samples.

TCRB transcripts that were expressed got sequenced, as all of the isolated RNA had been reverse transcribed. The read count averaged roughly 3.5 million across naive, central memory and regulatory T cell samples. The assay was immunoSEQ multiplex PCR, and TCRdb's table has in-frame clones only and misses some. The table shows about 360,000 clones, with roughly 13% occurring only once. Study-wide points: A closer apparent resemblance between naive, central memory and Treg TCRB repertoires was seen in patients than in healthy donors. Type 1 diabetes patients had TCRB CDR3s that were shorter (moderately but significantly so) in all four CD4+ subsets.

CDR3 length: 14 amino acids. Trimming removed 7 bases from V and 3 bases from J; junction bases left unmatched: 11. Germline assignment: CDR1 SQVTM and CDR2 ANQGSEA. Naive, central memory, regulatory and stem cell-like memory cells within the CD4+ compartment were sorted using CD45RO/CCR7/CD25/CD127/CD95/CD27. The source of this sequence is a young woman with type 1 diabetes. The chain combines TRBV29-1 with TRBJ1-2; 7 bases align to TRBD1. Sequencing used naive CD4+ T cells from blood. The CDR3 here is CSAARADRDYGYTF. The DNA for the CDR3 is TGCAGCGCCGCGAGGGCCGACAGGGACTATGGCTACACCTTC.